Described below is a single T cell receptor (beta chain) sequence and its context. In the source study's methods: Using reference gene primer amplification, nucleated cell counts were estimated. Generated by immunoSEQ multiplex PCR, the TCRdb table keeps only in-frame clones and is missing some. The DNA gave D and trimming, while V, J and clone size come from that table. In the table there are about 62,000 clones, roughly 89% of which are singletons. CDR1 is LGHNA and CDR2 is YNFKEQ in the germline V gene. The germline V and J ends were trimmed by 5 bases and 1 base, with 12 bases remaining between them. This CDR3 spans 14 amino acids. The data derive from a study of blood T cell repertoires in COVID-19. At the level of the study: Sites in the United States, Italy and Spain provided acute and convalescent COVID-19 samples. Nucleic acid was either cDNA or gDNA, and it came from T cells, B-cell-depleted T cells, or PBMCs.

The V call is TRBV4-2, the J call TRBJ2-7; the D is unclear. The sample was peripheral blood. The sequence derives from a woman older than 75 with acute or convalescent COVID-19. The CDR3 sequence is CASSAQTDSYEQYF. The CDR3 DNA reads as TGTGCCAGCAGCGCACAGACGGATTCCTACGAGCAGTACTTC.